Following are 2 T cell receptor beta chains from one sample sequenced in a study of CD8+CD57+ T cells in acquired aplastic anemia. Before being chosen for sequencing, patients had shown CD8+CD57+ cell expansion by flow cytometry. TCR beta VDJ and CDR3 profiles were obtained from a genomic DNA template. MiXCR, run by TCRdb on the reads, gives a single entry per CDR3 protein. The sample lists approximately 40,000 distinct CDR3 sequences, approximately 63% occurring once. The material sequenced was sorted CD4+, CD8+, or CD8+CD57+ T cells (not recorded which) from PBMCs. Receptors originate from a human donor with aplastic anemia.

The chain has TRBV2 and TRBJ2-3; 7 nucleotides align to TRBD2. This CDR3 comprises 14 residues. Per germline, CDR1 SNHLY and CDR2 FYNNEI. With V trimmed by 3 bases and J by 4 bases, 4 bases remained unmatched. This CDR3 reads CASSDAGESDTQYF. CDR3 coding DNA: TGTGCCAGCAGTGACGCGGGGGAGTCAGATACGCAGTATTTT.

At least ten counts were recorded for this clonotype. This chain joins TRBV10-2 and TRBJ2-7; 10 positions match TRBD2. V trimming: 6 bases; J trimming: 2 bases; junction bases outside the gene matches: 7. CDR1 and CDR2 from the germline V gene are WSHSY and SAAADI. This CDR3 region has 15 residues. The CDR3 protein is CASSPASGGPYEQYF. Here the CDR3 DNA reads TGCGCCAGCAGCCCGGCTAGCGGGGGCCCCTACGAGCAGTACTTC.